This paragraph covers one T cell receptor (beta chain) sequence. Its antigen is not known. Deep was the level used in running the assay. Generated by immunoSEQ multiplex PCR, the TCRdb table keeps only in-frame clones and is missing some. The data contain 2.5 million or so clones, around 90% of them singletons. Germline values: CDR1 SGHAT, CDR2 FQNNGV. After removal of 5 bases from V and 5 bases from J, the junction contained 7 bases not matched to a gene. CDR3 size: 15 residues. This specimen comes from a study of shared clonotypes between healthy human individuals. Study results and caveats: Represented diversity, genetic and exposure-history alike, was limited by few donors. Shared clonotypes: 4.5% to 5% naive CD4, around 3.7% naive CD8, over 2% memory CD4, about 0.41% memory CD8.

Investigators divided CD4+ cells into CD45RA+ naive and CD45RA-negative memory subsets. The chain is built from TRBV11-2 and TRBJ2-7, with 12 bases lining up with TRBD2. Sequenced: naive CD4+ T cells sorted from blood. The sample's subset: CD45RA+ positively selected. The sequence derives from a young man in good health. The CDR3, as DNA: TGTGCCAGCAGCCCAATACTAGCGGGGGGCCACGAGCAGTACTTC. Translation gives CASSPILAGGHEQYF.